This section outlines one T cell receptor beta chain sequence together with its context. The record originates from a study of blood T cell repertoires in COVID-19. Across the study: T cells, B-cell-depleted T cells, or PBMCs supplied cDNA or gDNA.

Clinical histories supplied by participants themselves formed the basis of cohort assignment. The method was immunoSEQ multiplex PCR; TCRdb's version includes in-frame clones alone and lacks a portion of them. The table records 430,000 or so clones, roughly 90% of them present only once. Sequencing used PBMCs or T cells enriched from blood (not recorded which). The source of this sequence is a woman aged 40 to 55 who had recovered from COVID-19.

The CDR3 DNA is TGTGCTAGTGGTTTTGGTATGGGCCCGGCTTACAATGAGCAGTTCTTC. Protein: CASGFGMGPAYNEQFF. The rearrangement joins TRBV12-5 to TRBJ2-1, with D unresolved. The CDR3 covers 16 residues. V was cut by 3 bases and J by 4 bases, with 16 bases left in between. Germline V CDR1 and CDR2: LGHNT, FRNRAP.